These T cell receptor beta chains were read from a single sample in a study of T cells of healthy individuals. TCRdb fed the 5' RACE reads into MiXCR, producing one record per CDR3 protein. The sample consists of approximately 89,000 distinct CDR3 sequences, about 4.8% of them appearing once. These receptors all stem from a female donor in good health. Both conserved end residues are part of each CDR3. D genes are given only for firm matches. Size tells how often a clone was seen (once, few, many) or the class of an expanded clone, and some rows leave it out.

TRBV14	many	.	TRBJ2-3	14	TGTGCCAGCAGCCAAAAGAGGAGGACAGATACGCAGTATTTT	CASSQKRRTDTQYF
TRBV27	many	TRBD1	TRBJ1-1	12	TGTGCCAGCAGCAAGGGACAGACTGAAGCTTTCTTT	CASSKGQTEAFF
TRBV20-1	many	.	TRBJ1-1	13	TGCAGTGCCCAGACCCAGGGGAACACTGAAGCTTTCTTT	CSAQTQGNTEAFF
TRBV18	few	.	TRBJ1-1	13	TGTGCCAGCTCTCGAACGGGGGGCACTGAAGCTTTCTTT	CASSRTGGTEAFF
TRBV12-3/TRBV12-4	many	.	TRBJ1-1	12	TGTGCCAGCAGTTTTCCGAACACTGAAGCTTTCTTT	CASSFPNTEAFF
TRBV25-1	.	.	TRBJ1-4	10	TGTGCCAGCAGGGGTGAAAAACTGTTTTTT	CASRGEKLFF
TRBV27	.	.	TRBJ1-5	13	TGTGCCAGCAGTTTATGGGGTAACCAGCCCCAGCATTTT	CASSLWGNQPQHF
TRBV6-5	.	TRBD1	TRBJ2-1	15	TGTGCCAGCAGACTCCGGGACAGGGGGAACAATGAGCAGTTCTTC	CASRLRDRGNNEQFF
TRBV20-1	many	TRBD2	TRBJ2-3	17	TGCAGTGTAAAACAAGGGGCCACTAGCGGCCGCACAGATACGCAGTATTTT	CSVKQGATSGRTDTQYF
TRBV7-9	many	TRBD2	TRBJ2-1	14	TGTGCCAGCAGCTTACCTCTAGCGGACAATGAGCAGTTCTTC	CASSLPLADNEQFF
TRBV7-9	few	.	TRBJ1-1	13	TGTGCCAGCATCTATATGGGGGTCACTGAAGCTTTCTTT	CASIYMGVTEAFF
TRBV20-1	many	.	TRBJ1-1	11	TGCAGTGCCGGACAGAACACTGAAGCTTTCTTT	CSAGQNTEAFF
TRBV10-2	many	.	TRBJ1-2	14	TGCGCCAGCAACCGGGACAATCACATCTATGGCTACACCTTC	CASNRDNHIYGYTF
TRBV6-5	many	TRBD2	TRBJ2-1	17	TGTGCCAGCAGTTACGTGACTAGCGGTAGCTCCTACAATGAGCAGTTCTTC	CASSYVTSGSSYNEQFF
TRBV10-3	many	.	TRBJ2-7	12	TGTGCCATCAGTGAGTCCAACTACGAGCAGTACTTC	CAISESNYEQYF
TRBV9	.	TRBD1	TRBJ1-2	15	TGTGCCAGCACGGGACAGGTACGAGAGAACTATGGCTACACCTTC	CASTGQVRENYGYTF
TRBV6-2/TRBV6-3	many	TRBD1	TRBJ1-5	15	TGTGCCAGCAGACTCACGACAGGGGGCAATCAGCCCCAGCATTTT	CASRLTTGGNQPQHF